This T cell receptor (beta chain) was captured by sequencing in a study of cytomegalovirus exposure and HLA in healthy donors. Background on the study: Ancestry clustering placed around 80% of around 400 genotyped donors in the Caucasian-associated cluster.

The study ran its PCR with 60 Vbeta and 13 Jbeta primers. The repertoire was sequenced with immunoSEQ multiplex PCR; TCRdb's copy has only in-frame clones and lacks some. The sample data list 45,000 to 60,000 clones. The V gene's germline CDR1 is KGHSH and CDR2 LQKENI. The CDR3 sequence is 14 residues long. V gave up 3 bases and J gave up 4 bases, with 12 bases separating them. The chain has TRBV18 and TRBJ2-5; possibly TRBD2 for D (5 bases). Input material: PBMCs. The sequence derives from a male donor in good health and CMV-seronegative. CDR3 in DNA: TGTGCCAGCTCACCCGGGGTGGCGGCAGAGACCCAGTACTTC. It yields the protein CASSPGVAAETQYF.